The clone carrying this T cell receptor beta chain has just a few counts. What it binds is not known. These data belong to a study of beta chain features in type 1 diabetes. Study-level findings and limits: Cells with high TCR expression could be over-represented by cDNA sequencing. Type 1 diabetes patients showed a moderate but significant shortening of TCRB CDR3s in all four CD4+ subsets.

Via the markers CD45RO/CCR7/CD25/CD127/CD95/CD27, stem cell-like memory, regulatory, central memory and naive CD4+ cells were sorted. The whole isolated RNA underwent reverse transcription, so sequencing captured expressed TCRB transcripts. Produced via immunoSEQ multiplex PCR; TCRdb's table is partial and in-frame only. The table has hundreds of thousands of clones, roughly a sixth seen once. The ends were cut back, 1 base at V and 5 bases at J, with 14 bases in the middle. CDR3 length: 15 residues. Germline V gene sequence: CDR1 SGHTA, CDR2 FQGNSA. The sequencing input was naive CD4+ T cells from blood. The chain couples TRBV7-2 to TRBJ2-5, with a tentative D call TRBD2 (6 bases). The receptor comes from a woman under 30 in good health. In DNA form, the CDR3 reads TGTGCCAGCAGCTTAGTGCGGGGTATGGAGGAGACCCAGTACTTC. Protein product: CASSLVRGMEETQYF.